This T cell receptor beta chain was sequenced in a study of T-cell memory formation after mild COVID-19. Study-wide context: The study found TCR clusters largely donor specific.

Comment on this clonotype: Its antigen is not identified.

Constant-segment-primed 5'RACE gave TCR alpha and TCR beta cDNA libraries with sample barcodes and UMIs. TCRdb independently ran MiXCR on the 5' RACE reads; one entry per CDR3 protein. The data show approximately 500,000 distinct CDR3 sequences, approximately 23% seen once. This CDR3 spans 13 amino acids. V trimming: 7 bases; J trimming: 5 bases; junction bases outside the gene matches: 7. Germline V gives CDR1 SGHAT, CDR2 FQNNGV. The study, taken as a whole, reports: From day 15 to 85, contracting clones were balanced between CD4 and CD8, whereas later expanders leaned toward CD4+.

The chain is built from TRBV11-2 and TRBJ2-7; 8 bases are a match to TRBD1. Sequencing was done on a sample of PBMCs or a T cell subset sorted from them (not recorded which). This TCR was recovered from an adult woman who had mild COVID-19 (a few samples of this study predate the infection). Cell type and time point are not known. The CDR3 DNA reads as TGTGCCAGCAAAGCAGGGGGCCGCAACGAGCAGTACTTC. Amino acid sequence: CASKAGGRNEQYF. Using reference TRBV11-2 and TRBJ2-7 for the parts outside the CDR3, the full variable domain is EAGVAQSPRYKIIEKRQSVAFWCNPISGHATLYWYQQILGQGPKLLIQFQNNGVVDDSQLPKDRFSAERLKGVDSTLKIQPAKLEDSAVYLCASKAGGRNEQYFGPGTRLTVT.